This TCR beta chain appears in the sequencing data of a study of identical twins. TCRdb reprocessed the 5' RACE reads via MiXCR and lists one record per CDR3 protein. The sample lists about 250,000 distinct CDR3 sequences, about 14% seen once, with around 8.9% in the top ten. CDR1 is SEHNR, CDR2 FQNEAQ, per germline (reference sequence). The length of the CDR3 is 13 residues. Trimming took off 3 bases at V and 1 base at J, with 6 bases between the two ends. This clonotype was seen repeatedly, ten times or more. Antigen unknown. Study-level points and caveats: Zero-insertion findings could be partly confounded by invariant cells (MAIT and iNKT cells). Cord blood's abundant beta clonotypes had fewer insertions, unlike memory repertoires. Sequences that were beta out-of-frame showed weaker excess twin sharing. Recombination models fit unrelated individuals' TCR alpha sharing but underestimated twins'.

Material for sequencing was memory (CD45RO+) T cells sorted from blood. V is TRBV7-9 and J is TRBJ1-1, with D possibly matching TRBD1 (6 bases). This clonotype was obtained from a woman between 18 and 30 years old in good health. This CDR3 reads CASSLGQNTEAFF. For the CDR3, the DNA is TGTGCCAGCAGCTTGGGACAGAACACTGAAGCTTTCTTT.